The entry that follows covers one T cell receptor beta chain sequence. The method was immunoSEQ multiplex PCR; TCRdb's version includes in-frame clones alone and lacks a portion of them. The sample yields tens of thousands of clones, 88% seen once. The CDR3 spans 14 residues. V lost 6 bases, J lost 1 base, and 12 bases lay in between. CDR1 LGHNA and CDR2 YSLEER come from the germline V gene. These data belong to a study of T cell changes during pregnancy in multiple sclerosis. Sequencing was performed on CD4+ T cells from peripheral blood mononuclear cells, taken in the first trimester of pregnancy. This clonotype was sampled from a female donor in good health, enrolled as a control in a pregnancy study. The chain uses TRBV4-3 and TRBJ1-1, with D possibly TRBD1 on 5 matching bases. The CDR3 DNA reads as TGCGCCAGCAGGAAACAGGAAACGAACACTGAAGCTTTCTTT. Amino acid sequence: CASRKQETNTEAFF.